The 10 T cell receptor beta chains given below trace back to one sample, sequenced in a study of human T cells and chemical hapten exposure. Documented time point: patch test 2, 6 weeks after DPC sensitization. The treatment: therapeutic diphenylcyclopropenone sensitization with weekly scalp DPC. One entry per CDR3 protein, called by TCRdb with MiXCR from the RACE reads. The sample records around 100,000 distinct CDR3 sequences, about an eighth being singletons. The sample was whole blood, taken in connection with sensitization to the hapten diphenylcyclopropenone (DPC). Every receptor here comes from a woman aged 40-49 years with alopecia areata. Some clones in this sample may be carry-over from other donors' samples.

The rearrangement links TRBV5-4 to TRBJ1-1; TRBD1 aligns across 9 bases. Per the germline V gene, CDR1 is SGHNT and CDR2 is YYREEE (reference sequence). The CDR3 is made up of 14 amino acids. Trimming at V came to 4 bases and at J to 5 bases, leaving 6 bases not matched to a gene. This CDR3 reads CASSPGQGRTEAFF. In DNA, the CDR3 is TGTGCCAGCAGCCCGGGACAGGGTAGAACTGAAGCTTTCTTT. Complete variable domain (other parts from reference TRBV5-4 and TRBJ1-1): ETGVTQSPTHLIKTRGQQVTLRCSSQSGHNTVSWYQQALGQGPQFIFQYYREEENGRGNFPPRFSGLQFPNYSSELNVNALELDDSALYLCASSPGQGRTEAFFGQGTRLTVV.

Notes on this clonotype: A read error may be the cause here, since a much bigger clone is one base away. The gene calls are TRBV7-2 and TRBJ1-1; 7 bases fit TRBD1. This CDR3 spans 13 amino acids. Germline V gene data show CDR1 as SGHTA and CDR2 as FQGNSA. The CDR3 region is CASRGQLNTEDFF. The CDR3 nucleotides read TGTGCCAGCAGGGGACAGCTGAACACTGAAGATTTCTTT.

Many counts were recorded for this clonotype. V is TRBV6-1 and J is TRBJ2-7; the match to TRBD1 covers 7 bases. J gave up 3 bases and V 6 bases, and 2 bases lay outside the gene matches. The germline CDR1 and CDR2 sequences are MNHNS and SASEGT. This CDR3 is built from 12 residues. The DNA for the CDR3 is TGTGCCAGCAGCAGGGACAGCTACGAGCAGTACTTC. As protein: CASSRDSYEQYF.

This clonotype was detected only a few times. This sequence joins TRBV15 and TRBJ1-3; D remains ambiguous. Germline V gives CDR1 LNHNV, CDR2 YYDKDF (reference sequence). The CDR3 extends over 14 amino acids. With 0 bases removed from V and 9 bases from J, the gap between germline ends came to 12 bases. The CDR3 region is CATSRDRPLATIYF. The CDR3 DNA sequence: TGTGCCACCAGCAGAGACCGACCGCTTGCCACCATATATTTT. Complete variable domain (other parts from reference TRBV15 and TRBJ1-3): DAMVIQNPRYQVTQFGKPVTLSCSQTLNHNVMYWYQQKSSQAPKLLFHYYDKDFNNEADTPDNFQSRRPNTSFCFLDIRSPGLGDTAMYLCATSRDRPLATIYFGEGSWLTVV.

This clonotype was seen many times. The chain recombines TRBV7-2 with TRBJ2-3; 9 positions agree with TRBD2. The V segment lost 5 bases and the J segment 4 bases; nucleotides outside the gene matches: 10. The CDR3 sequence is 16 residues long. Germline CDR1 SGHTA, CDR2 FQGNSA. As DNA, the CDR3 is TGTGCCAGCAGCCCAAGGAGAGCGGGGGGCCCAGATACGCAGTATTTT. It yields the protein CASSPRRAGGPDTQYF.

The rearrangement joins TRBV5-4 to TRBJ2-2, with D unclear. V dropped 2 bases and J dropped 0 bases, with 8 bases sitting between them. Germline loops: CDR1 SGHNT, CDR2 YYREEE (reference sequence). The CDR3 sequence is 15 residues long. CDR3 sequence: CASSLKGTNTGELFF. The DNA for the CDR3 is TGTGCCAGCAGCTTAAAGGGTACGAACACCGGGGAGCTGTTTTTT.

Details on this clonotype: A much larger clone differs from this one at a single base, so this may be a read error. V gene TRBV27 combines with J gene TRBJ1-3; a possible D gene is TRBD1 (6 bases). V was shortened by 6 bases and J by 0 bases, with 15 bases between the two germline ends. CDR1 and CDR2 (germline): MNHEY, SMNVEV (reference sequence). The CDR3 contains 16 residues. In DNA, the CDR3 is TGTGCCAGCAGCCCCTACGGGGACATCTCTGGAAACACCATATATTTT. Its translation is CASSPYGDISGNTIYF.

This clonotype came up many times. The V call is TRBV7-9, the J call TRBJ2-3, with no clear D. The CDR3 runs to 10 residues. In germline, CDR1 is SEHNR, CDR2 FQNEAQ (reference sequence). The ends were cut back, 5 bases at V and 12 bases at J, with 9 bases in the middle. The DNA of the CDR3 is TGTGCCAGCAGCGAAACTTACCAGTATTTT. It translates to CASSETYQYF.

This clonotype was observed a handful of times. This rearrangement joins TRBV20-1 to TRBJ2-1, with 9 bases lining up with TRBD2. From germline, CDR1 is DFQATT and CDR2 SNEGSKA (reference sequence). J gave up 10 bases and V 1 base, and 11 bases lay outside the gene matches. The CDR3 runs 15 residues. CDR3 protein: CSARAPSGERGEQFF. CDR3 DNA: TGCAGTGCTAGAGCCCCTAGCGGGGAAAGGGGAGAGCAGTTCTTC.

The sample holds many counts of this clonotype. The chain employs TRBV20-1 and TRBJ1-2, with D possibly matching TRBD1 (6 bases). This CDR3 region has 13 residues. Germline CDR1 reads DFQATT; CDR2 reads SNEGSKA (reference sequence). Trimming shortened V by 0 bases and J by 2 bases, and 7 bases separated the two germline ends. The CDR3: CSAREDRNYGYTF. The CDR3 DNA is TGCAGTGCTAGAGAGGACAGAAACTATGGCTACACCTTC.